This is a list of T cell receptor beta chains from one sample in a study of blood T cell repertoires in COVID-19. Only in-frame clones appear in the TCRdb table, and some are missing; sequencing was by immunoSEQ multiplex PCR. The sample yields about 190,000 clones, about nine tenths seen once. Sequencing was done on a sample of peripheral blood. All receptors come from a man aged 65-85 years with active or convalescent COVID-19. Both conserved end residues are trimmed from each CDR3.

j_call | v_call | cdr3_aa
TRBJ1-6 | TRBV28 | ASTPRGSSYNSPLH
TRBJ1-1 | TRBV25-1 | ASSDTINTEAF
TRBJ1-5 | TRBV27 | ASRPSQGSNQPQH
TRBJ2-1 | TRBV6-5 | ASGGVAYNEQF
TRBJ2-2 | TRBV18 | ASSLQGLNTGELF
TRBJ1-6 | TRBV28 | ASSRGTHNSPLH
TRBJ2-5 | TRBV4-3 | ASSQDYRQGRETQY
TRBJ1-5 | TRBV19 | ASSTALAGTGPNQPQH
TRBJ2-1 | TRBV28 | ASTWGQGSYNEQF
TRBJ1-4 | TRBV5-4 | ASSSTGGASEKLF
TRBJ1-5 | TRBV28 | ASSQPGQGYQPQH
TRBJ1-3 | TRBV5-1 | ASSPTGGSDTIY
TRBJ1-2 | TRBV29-1 | SVRDRLLGYH
TRBJ1-6 | TRBV6-2/TRBV6-3 | ASSYLGGPSPLH
TRBJ1-2 | TRBV3-1/TRBV3-2 | ASSQNRGGYGYT
TRBJ2-7 | TRBV4-3 | ASSQDWGGRAHEQY
TRBJ2-1 | TRBV5-1 | ASGGLGHNEQF
TRBJ1-1 | TRBV7-2 | ASIERAGRGTEAF
TRBJ2-3 | TRBV19 | ASSVLAGGSDTQY